The 28 T cell receptor beta chains listed next were all sequenced from one sample in a study of T cell repertoires in cytomegalovirus infection. Their cognate antigens are unknown. In TCRdb, the reads were re-called with MiXCR into one record per CDR3 protein. This table holds some 940,000 distinct CDR3 sequences, around a third found once. The sequenced sample was cultured CD8+ T cells from PBMCs, obtained from culture after CMV antigen stimulation. All receptors come from a human donor in good health (CMV status not recorded). Some clones in this sample may be carry-over from other donors' samples.

The chain couples TRBV7-6 to TRBJ1-1; 7 bases are shared with TRBD1. J lost 4 bases, V lost 1 base, and 12 bases had no gene match. Germline V CDR1 and CDR2: SGHVS, FNYEAQ. This CDR3 contains 17 residues. This CDR3 reads CASSLGFGPTGVTEAFF. CDR3 DNA sequence: TGTGCCAGCAGCTTAGGATTTGGGCCTACAGGGGTCACTGAAGCTTTCTTT.

This chain links TRBV6-9 with TRBJ2-7; 10 bases match TRBD2. Germline V CDR1 and CDR2: MNHGY, SVAAGI. The CDR3 loop spans 14 amino acids. The ends lost 11 bases at V and 4 bases at J; junction bases unmatched: 11. CDR3 amino acids: CAGEAGGKVYEQYV. In DNA, the CDR3 is TGTGCCGGAGAAGCGGGGGGGAAGGTATACGAGCAGTACGTC.

The chain links TRBV28 to TRBJ1-1, with 7 bases identical to TRBD1. Unmatched junction bases numbered 10, after V lost 6 bases and J lost 3 bases. Looked up from germline, CDR1 is MDHEN and CDR2 is SYDVKM. The CDR3 loop spans 15 amino acids. The CDR3 region is CASSPLQGWDTEAFF. CDR3 DNA sequence: TGTGCCAGCAGCCCCTTACAGGGGTGGGACACTGAAGCTTTCTTT.

The chain combines TRBV7-9 with TRBJ2-3; 8 bases align to TRBD2. With V trimmed by 4 bases and J by 2 bases, 8 bases remained unmatched. This CDR3 region has 16 residues. From germline, CDR1 is SEHNR and CDR2 FQNEAQ (reference sequence). CDR3 sequence: CASSSLSGVLTDTQYF. CDR3 nucleotide sequence: TGTGCCAGCAGCTCCCTTAGCGGGGTGCTCACAGATACGCAGTATTTT.

This clonotype was detected once. J is TRBJ2-1 and V is TRBV5-1; TRBD1 might be the D (6 bases). The CDR3 is 14 amino acids. Germline CDR1 reads SGHRS; CDR2 reads YFSETQ. Trimming shortened V by 2 bases and J by 8 bases, and 14 bases separated the two germline ends. The CDR3 sequence: CASSFYRDGDEQFF. CDR3 sequence (DNA): TGCGCCAGCAGCTTCTACAGGGACGGCGATGAGCAGTTCTTC.

The chain joins TRBV12-3 or TRBV12-4 to TRBJ2-2; no firm D call. V lost 5 bases, J lost 6 bases, and 13 bases lay in between. The CDR3 runs to 14 residues. CDR3 DNA sequence: TGTGCCAGCAGTCACTTAGGGTACGCCGGGGAGCTGTTTTTT. Encoded protein: CASSHLGYAGELFF.

The gene calls are TRBV7-9 and TRBJ1-2; possible D gene TRBD1, 6 bases. V lost 1 base and J lost 2, with 8 bases in between. CDR3 length equals 14 residues. Germline V lookup: CDR1 SEHNR, CDR2 FQNEAQ (reference sequence). CDR3 in amino acids: CASSLEDRNYGYTF. DNA of the CDR3: TGTGCCAGCAGCTTAGAGGACAGAAACTATGGCTACACCTTC. The full variable domain, its missing parts supplied by reference TRBV7-9 and TRBJ1-2, is DTGVSQNPRHKITKRGQNVTFRCDPISEHNRLYWYRQTLGQGPEFLTYFQNEAQLEKSRLLSDRFSAERPKGSFSTLEIQRTEQGDSAMYLCASSLEDRNYGYTFGSGTRLTVV.

The chain combines TRBV28 with TRBJ2-5, with D perhaps matching TRBD1 (5 bases). CDR1 is MDHEN and CDR2 is SYDVKM in the germline V gene. Trimming took off 5 bases at V and 4 bases at J, with 14 bases between the two ends. This CDR3 has 14 amino acids. This CDR3 reads CASSPWGRAETQYF. As DNA, the CDR3 is TGTGCCAGCAGTCCTTGGGGCCGAGCAGAGACCCAGTACTTC.

This clonotype appeared once. The rearrangement links TRBV12-3 or TRBV12-4 to TRBJ2-5, with 9 bases that match TRBD2. V shed 10 bases, J shed 5 bases, and the junction held 8 bases outside the gene matches. This CDR3 is 13 amino acids long. The CDR3 spells CANSRGLAETQYF. In DNA, the CDR3 is TGTGCCAACAGCCGGGGACTAGCTGAGACCCAGTACTTC.

This clonotype occurred a few times. The V call is TRBV5-5, the J call TRBJ2-3; D uncertain. The CDR3 totals 15 residues. The V and J ends lost 6 bases and 0 bases respectively, with 14 bases between them. Per germline, CDR1 SGHKS and CDR2 YYEKEE (reference sequence). As DNA, the CDR3 is TGTGCCAGCAATGGTTACAGACGTAGCACAGATACGCAGTATTTT. It specifies CASNGYRRSTDTQYF.

This clonotype has only a few counts. The V and J genes are TRBV5-4 and TRBJ2-7; D possibly matches TRBD1 or TRBD2 (5 bases each). Germline values: CDR1 SGHNT, CDR2 YYREEE (reference sequence). V was pared by 3 bases and J by 7 bases, with 11 bases between. CDR3 length: 12 amino acids. CDR3 in amino acids: CASSWGKGEQYF. CDR3 DNA sequence: TGTGCCAGCAGCTGGGGGAAAGGGGAGCAGTACTTC.

The chain is built from TRBV27 and TRBJ2-5, with 15 bases lining up with TRBD2. CDR1 and CDR2 from the germline V gene are MNHEY and SMNVEV (reference sequence). The CDR3 contains 17 residues. V trimming: 4 bases; J trimming: 4 bases; junction bases outside the gene matches: 7. Written as DNA, the CDR3 is TGTGCCAGCAGTTCCGGGACTAGCGGGGGGCGGCGAGAGACCCAGTACTTC. Translation: CASSSGTSGGRRETQYF.

CDR3 region: CASSPRMRAAYEQYV. In nucleotides, the CDR3 is TGTGCCAGCAGTCCCCGTATGAGGGCAGCCTACGAGCAGTACGTC. The V gene is TRBV27, the J gene TRBJ2-7; D is possibly TRBD2 (5 bases). This CDR3 comprises 15 residues. CDR1 MNHEY and CDR2 SMNVEV come from the germline V gene (reference sequence). The V end was cut by 5 bases, the J end by 2 bases, with 16 bases between.

There are a few counts of this clonotype. One base away lies a much larger clone, so this may be a sequencing read error. V is TRBV27 and J is TRBJ1-5, with D hard to call. Germline V lookup: CDR1 MNHEY, CDR2 SMNVEV (reference sequence). V was clipped by 5 bases and J by 2 bases, with 7 bases between them. The CDR3 sequence is 13 residues long. CDR3 residues: CASSTVGNQPQHF. The CDR3 DNA sequence: TGTGCCAGCAGTACAGTGGGCAATCAGCCCCAGCATTTT.

The chain is built from TRBV4-1 and TRBJ2-2; D call uncertain. This CDR3 comprises 19 residues. V was clipped by 3 bases and J by 10 bases, with 30 bases between them. Germline V gene data show CDR1 as MGHRA and CDR2 as YSYEKL. CDR3 coding DNA: TGCGCCAGCAGCCACCCAACCCTCCGATTGATGAACACACCCGAGGAGCTGTTTTTT. It is translated as CASSHPTLRLMNTPEELFF.

V and J are TRBV4-1 and TRBJ2-1; D call uncertain. Germline V gene lookup returns CDR1 MGHRA and CDR2 YSYEKL. The CDR3 sequence is 15 residues long. The V end was cut by 1 base, the J end by 2 bases, with 9 bases between. CDR3 region: CASSQAQDPYNEQFF. The DNA of the CDR3 is TGCGCCAGCAGCCAAGCCCAGGATCCCTACAATGAGCAGTTCTTC.

This clonotype showed up just a few times. V is TRBV7-6 and J is TRBJ2-2; D unclear. This CDR3 is 13 amino acids long. V lost 2 bases and J lost 7, with 8 bases in between. CDR1 and CDR2 (germline): SGHVS, FNYEAQ. The CDR3 is CASSLFPLGELFF. CDR3 coding DNA: TGTGCCAGCAGCTTATTCCCGCTCGGGGAGCTGTTTTTT.

The chain recombines TRBV6-2 or TRBV6-3 with TRBJ2-7, with 7 bases matching TRBD1. V was clipped by 10 bases and J by 4 bases; unmatched bases: 13. The CDR3 sequence is 14 residues long. The germline CDR1 and CDR2 sequences are MNHEY and SVGEGT. CDR3 sequence (DNA): TGTGCCACCTCCGGGACAGCTTCTCCTTACGAGCAGTACTTC. It translates to CATSGTASPYEQYF.

This clonotype came up a few times. This sequence joins TRBV27 and TRBJ1-5; TRBD1 is a possible D gene (5 bases). V lost 8 bases to trimming and J lost 6 bases, with 11 bases between them. CDR3 length: 12 amino acids. In germline, CDR1 is MNHEY, CDR2 SMNVEV (reference sequence). This chain's CDR3 is CASGRGIQPQHF. The DNA of the CDR3 is TGTGCCAGCGGTAGGGGTATTCAGCCCCAGCATTTT.

Many counts were recorded for this clonotype. Here the CDR3 DNA reads TGTGCCAGCAGCTTGGGGGGATTCCATCAGCCCCAGCATTTT. Translation: CASSLGGFHQPQHF. This chain connects TRBV7-8 to TRBJ1-5; a weak D match, TRBD1 (5 bases). The germline V and J ends were trimmed by 3 bases and 5 bases, with 11 bases remaining between them. The germline V gene encodes CDR1 SGHVS and CDR2 FQNEAQ. The CDR3 totals 14 residues.

Only a few counts were recorded for this clonotype. The chain is built from TRBV4-1 and TRBJ2-7; 10 nucleotides line up with TRBD2. The CDR3 contains 17 residues. The trim removed 4 bases at V and 0 bases at J, leaving 9 bases unmatched. Germline V gene lookup returns CDR1 MGHRA and CDR2 YSYEKL. The CDR3 sequence: CASSPLELAGHSYEQYF. CDR3 DNA sequence: TGCGCCAGCAGCCCTCTGGAACTAGCGGGGCACTCCTACGAGCAGTACTTC.

On this clonotype itself: This may be a read error: a much more frequent sequence differs by one nucleotide. The chain carries TRBV7-6 and TRBJ2-7; 11 bases align to TRBD2. Germline CDR1 and CDR2: SGHVS and FNYEAQ. The J segment lost 1 base and the V segment lost 5 bases, leaving 10 bases of the junction unmatched. This CDR3 spans 17 amino acids. The CDR3 reads CASSPQLAGARSYEQYF. The CDR3 coding sequence is TGTGCCAGCAGCCCCCAACTAGCGGGGGCCCGATCCTACGAGCAGTACTTC.

Many counts were recorded for this clonotype. The V gene is TRBV6-2 or TRBV6-3, the J gene TRBJ2-1; 13 bases line up with TRBD2. Unmatched junction bases numbered 10, after V lost 7 bases and J lost 7 bases. CDR1 is MNHEY and CDR2 is SVGEGT in the germline V gene. There are 16 residues in the CDR3. The CDR3: CASNPSTSGGANEQFF. The CDR3 DNA is TGTGCCAGCAATCCCTCCACTAGCGGGGGGGCAAATGAGCAGTTCTTC.

The chain links TRBV27 to TRBJ1-1, with 7 bases aligning to TRBD1. This CDR3 is built from 15 residues. J gave up 4 bases and V 2 bases, and 7 bases lay outside the gene matches. Germline CDR1 is MNHEY and CDR2 is SMNVEV (reference sequence). In DNA, the CDR3 is TGTGCCAGCAGTTTAAGGGGCAGGGGGGTCACTGAAGCTTTCTTT. Amino acid sequence: CASSLRGRGVTEAFF.

V gene TRBV27 combines with J gene TRBJ2-2, with D unclear. V gave up 3 bases and J gave up 4 bases, with 6 bases separating them. CDR1 and CDR2 from the germline V gene are MNHEY and SMNVEV (reference sequence). The CDR3 has 13 residues. The CDR3 sequence is CASSFFITGELFF. In nucleotides, the CDR3 is TGTGCCAGCAGTTTCTTTATCACCGGGGAGCTGTTTTTT.

This clonotype has only a few counts. V usage is TRBV10-3 and J usage is TRBJ2-3; a weak D match, TRBD2 (6 bases). Germline V lookup: CDR1 ENHRY, CDR2 SYGVKD. The CDR3 has 16 residues. The germline V and J ends were trimmed by 0 bases and 4 bases, with 14 bases remaining between them. The CDR3 loop reads CAISESRAREADTQYF. As DNA, the CDR3 is TGTGCCATCAGTGAGTCGAGGGCCAGGGAGGCAGATACGCAGTATTTT.

V is TRBV7-9 and J is TRBJ1-1; no clear D. V was shortened by 2 bases and J by 7 bases, with 14 bases between the two germline ends. This CDR3 is 14 amino acids long. Germline V gene sequence: CDR1 SEHNR, CDR2 FQNEAQ (reference sequence). CDR3 sequence (DNA): TGTGCCAGCAGCTTAATTACGAGGGCCCTTGAAGCTTTCTTT. Protein sequence: CASSLITRALEAFF.

V usage is TRBV13 and J usage is TRBJ2-1, with D unresolved. The germline V gene has CDR1 PRHDT and CDR2 FYEKMQ (reference sequence). The CDR3 loop spans 15 amino acids. The V end was cut by 0 bases, the J end by 4 bases, with 10 bases between. The CDR3 sequence is CASSLGRATYNEQFF. CDR3 nucleotides: TGTGCCAGCAGCTTAGGCCGAGCCACGTACAATGAGCAGTTCTTC.